The rows below give T cell receptor beta chains drawn from one sample of a study of CD8+ T cells in alopecia areata. Clones were sequenced by immunoSEQ multiplex PCR, and TCRdb holds only the in-frame ones, with some missing. The sample lists 200,000 to 250,000 clones, over 60% occurring once. The sample here was CD4+ T cells sorted from blood, taken at week 4, from a patient treated with tofacitinib. The receptor set was obtained from a human donor with alopecia areata. Each CDR3 is given with its conserved first and last residue. Fields, in order: V gene, D gene, clone size, J gene, CDR3 protein, CDR3 DNA. A D gene is named only where the DNA matches it firmly. The listing skips clone size in some rows; elsewhere it reads once, few, many or a size class.

v_gene: TRBV19
d_gene: NA
abundance: NA
j_gene: TRBJ2-5
CDR3aa: CASKPTRPRIQETQYF
CDR3nt: TGTGCCAGTAAACCTACGAGGCCAAGAATCCAAGAGACCCAGTACTTC

v_gene: TRBV9
d_gene: NA
abundance: once
j_gene: TRBJ2-4
CDR3aa: CASSVDKGNIQYF
CDR3nt: TGTGCCAGCAGCGTAGACAAGGGAAACATTCAGTACTTC

v_gene: TRBV10-2
d_gene: NA
abundance: once
j_gene: TRBJ2-5
CDR3aa: CASSEDGGEPQETQYF
CDR3nt: TGCGCCAGCAGTGAAGATGGGGGCGAACCTCAAGAGACCCAGTACTTC

v_gene: TRBV6-5
d_gene: NA
abundance: NA
j_gene: TRBJ1-3
CDR3aa: CASPPEDSSSF
CDR3nt: TGTGCCAGCCCCCCCGAGGACAGTTCGAGTTTT

v_gene: TRBV29-1
d_gene: TRBD2
abundance: NA
j_gene: TRBJ2-2
CDR3aa: CSAGGLNTGELFF
CDR3nt: TGCAGCGCGGGGGGGTTAAACACCGGGGAGCTGTTTTTT

v_gene: TRBV2
d_gene: NA
abundance: NA
j_gene: TRBJ1-2
CDR3aa: CASSEGESYGYTF
CDR3nt: TGTGCCAGCAGTGAGGGGGAAAGCTATGGCTACACCTTC

v_gene: TRBV18
d_gene: NA
abundance: few
j_gene: TRBJ2-7
CDR3aa: CASSPSAETYEQYF
CDR3nt: TGTGCCAGCTCACCATCGGCAGAGACCTACGAGCAGTACTTC

v_gene: TRBV30
d_gene: NA
abundance: NA
j_gene: TRBJ2-5
CDR3aa: CAWSVRDIGTQYF
CDR3nt: TGTGCCTGGAGTGTACGGGACATCGGGACCCAGTACTTC

v_gene: TRBV6-6
d_gene: TRBD1
abundance: NA
j_gene: TRBJ1-2
CDR3aa: CASSYGQGRSTF
CDR3nt: TGTGCCAGCAGTTACGGACAGGGGCGCTCGACCTTC

v_gene: TRBV15
d_gene: NA
abundance: NA
j_gene: TRBJ1-4
CDR3aa: CATSREVTVNEKLFF
CDR3nt: TGTGCCACCAGCAGAGAAGTAACCGTTAATGAAAAACTGTTTTTT

v_gene: TRBV2
d_gene: NA
abundance: NA
j_gene: TRBJ2-2
CDR3aa: CASNPRTSGELFF
CDR3nt: TGTGCCAGCAACCCCAGGACCTCCGGGGAGCTGTTTTTT

v_gene: TRBV5-1
d_gene: NA
abundance: NA
j_gene: TRBJ1-5
CDR3aa: CASSLWQGDQPQHF
CDR3nt: TGCGCCAGCAGCTTGTGGCAGGGTGATCAGCCCCAGCATTTT

v_gene: TRBV4-1
d_gene: NA
abundance: NA
j_gene: TRBJ2-5
CDR3aa: CASSQALAVETQYF
CDR3nt: TGCGCCAGCAGCCAAGCCCTAGCTGTGGAGACCCAGTACTTC

v_gene: TRBV29-1
d_gene: TRBD2
abundance: NA
j_gene: TRBJ2-3
CDR3aa: CSVTQLAGSTDTQYF
CDR3nt: TGCAGCGTTACTCAGCTAGCGGGGAGCACAGATACGCAGTATTTT

v_gene: TRBV18
d_gene: TRBD1
abundance: NA
j_gene: TRBJ1-4
CDR3aa: CASSSGTGEDHEKLFF
CDR3nt: TGTGCCAGCTCATCGGGGACAGGGGAGGACCATGAAAAACTGTTTTTT

v_gene: TRBV7-9
d_gene: TRBD1
abundance: NA
j_gene: TRBJ1-5
CDR3aa: CASSLGQGGQPQHF
CDR3nt: TGTGCCAGCAGCTTGGGACAGGGCGGTCAGCCCCAGCATTTT

v_gene: TRBV30
d_gene: NA
abundance: NA
j_gene: TRBJ1-2
CDR3aa: CAWRGANYGYTF
CDR3nt: TGTGCCTGGAGAGGGGCTAACTATGGCTACACCTTC

v_gene: TRBV5-1
d_gene: NA
abundance: NA
j_gene: TRBJ2-6
CDR3aa: CASSLGGHSSGANVLTF
CDR3nt: TGCGCCAGCAGCTTGGGCGGCCACAGCTCTGGGGCCAACGTCCTGACTTTC

v_gene: TRBV6-6
d_gene: NA
abundance: NA
j_gene: TRBJ1-2
CDR3aa: CASTNLGILNYGYTF
CDR3nt: TGTGCCAGCACAAATTTGGGGATACTAAACTATGGCTACACCTTC

v_gene: TRBV1
d_gene: NA
abundance: NA
j_gene: TRBJ2-5
CDR3aa: CTSTNGGLPPETQYF
CDR3nt: TGCACCAGCACCAACGGGGGGCTGCCCCCAGAGACCCAGTACTTC

v_gene: TRBV5-1
d_gene: TRBD2
abundance: few
j_gene: TRBJ2-5
CDR3aa: CASSFRLAGEETQYF
CDR3nt: TGCGCCAGCAGCTTCAGGCTAGCGGGGGAAGAGACCCAGTACTTC

v_gene: TRBV2
d_gene: NA
abundance: NA
j_gene: TRBJ1-3
CDR3aa: CASSERRNRAYGNTIYF
CDR3nt: TGTGCCAGCAGTGAAAGGAGGAACAGGGCTTACGGAAACACCATATATTTT

v_gene: TRBV5-1
d_gene: NA
abundance: NA
j_gene: TRBJ1-1
CDR3aa: CASSLAGGLEAFF
CDR3nt: TGCGCCAGCAGCTTGGCCGGAGGGCTTGAAGCTTTCTTT

v_gene: TRBV15
d_gene: NA
abundance: NA
j_gene: TRBJ1-4
CDR3aa: CATSREEREKLFF
CDR3nt: TGTGCCACCAGCAGAGAGGAGAGGGAAAAACTGTTTTTT

v_gene: TRBV29-1
d_gene: NA
abundance: NA
j_gene: TRBJ1-2
CDR3aa: CSVDPSSFGGYTF
CDR3nt: TGCAGCGTTGACCCCTCTTCTTTCGGTGGCTACACCTTC

v_gene: TRBV11-2
d_gene: NA
abundance: NA
j_gene: TRBJ1-1
CDR3aa: CASSLDWQGVEAFF
CDR3nt: TGTGCCAGCAGCTTAGACTGGCAGGGAGTTGAAGCTTTCTTT

v_gene: TRBV7-3
d_gene: NA
abundance: NA
j_gene: TRBJ1-2
CDR3aa: CASSLEVYGYTF
CDR3nt: TGTGCCAGCAGCTTAGAGGTCTATGGCTACACCTTC

v_gene: TRBV7-9
d_gene: NA
abundance: NA
j_gene: TRBJ1-6
CDR3aa: CASSLEGGNSPLHF
CDR3nt: TGTGCCAGCAGCTTAGAGGGGGGTAATTCACCCCTCCACTTT

v_gene: TRBV9
d_gene: NA
abundance: NA
j_gene: TRBJ2-3
CDR3aa: CASSKDGVTDTQYF
CDR3nt: TGTGCCAGCAGCAAAGATGGGGTCACAGATACGCAGTATTTT